Listed here is a single T cell receptor (beta chain). The CDR3 runs to 13 residues. Germline V gene data show CDR1 as MNHNS and CDR2 as SASEGT. V lost 8 bases and J 2 bases, leaving 13 bases between the germline ends. The PCR made use of 60 Vbeta and 13 Jbeta primers. Sequencing used immunoSEQ multiplex PCR; TCRdb keeps in-frame clones, though not all of them. Here the sample spans fewer than 120,000 clones, 75% to 80% being singletons. The data originate from a study of cytomegalovirus exposure and HLA in healthy donors. The J gene is TRBJ2-7, the V gene TRBV6-1; possible D gene TRBD1, 6 bases. This receptor was identified in a woman in her twenties or thirties in good health and CMV-seronegative. Sequencing was performed on PBMCs. The DNA of the CDR3 is TGTGCCAGCGGTTTAACAGGGCCCTACGAGCAGTACTTC. Translation gives CASGLTGPYEQYF.